This T cell receptor (beta chain) was recovered during a study of OX40 agonist ivuxolimab in advanced cancers. Germline V gene data show CDR1 as MNHEY and CDR2 as SVGAGI. This CDR3 spans 13 amino acids. V dropped 7 bases and J dropped 2 bases, with 12 bases sitting between them. Details on this clone: The antigen is undetermined.

Regarding the study as a whole: Clones of CD4+ and CD8+ blood T cells grew by week 6 at doses of 0.1 to 3.0 mg/kg. Partial responders dosed at 0.1-3.0 mg/kg displayed clonal expansion ranking among the lowest.

TCRdb keeps only in-frame clones here, not all; method: immunoSEQ multiplex PCR. Counted here are fewer than 80,000 clones, 75% to 85% occurring once; the ten biggest clones make up around 1.1%. The J gene is TRBJ2-7, the V gene TRBV6-5; D unresolved. Sequenced material: CD4+ or CD8+ T cells sorted from blood, taken in a trial of the OX40 agonist ivuxolimab. This TCR came from an adult with an advanced solid tumor such as melanoma, head and neck, liver or kidney cancer. CDR3 coding DNA: TGTGCCAGCACCTCGTCCCGCACCTACGAGCAGTACTTC. It is translated as CASTSSRTYEQYF.